This paragraph reports one TCR beta chain. What it binds is not known. The sample belongs to a study of cytomegalovirus exposure and HLA in healthy donors. Study-level results: In an earlier analysis, about 87% or about 30%: the productive usage of most TCR beta V segments.

Donors counted as nominally healthy when sampled, yet unrecorded immune exposures were likely. PCR employed 60 Vbeta and 13 Jbeta primers. Data came from immunoSEQ multiplex PCR; TCRdb stores just in-frame clones and leaves some out. The sample has tens of thousands of clones, 80% seen once; the top ten hold 20% to 30%. The CDR3 sequence is 15 residues long. Germline CDR1 reads LNHDA; CDR2 reads SQIVND (reference sequence). V was pared by 9 bases and J by 0 bases, with 7 bases of the junction left unmatched. This receptor was obtained from a woman aged 45-60 years in good health and CMV-seropositive. The material sequenced was PBMCs. The rearrangement uses TRBV19 and TRBJ1-5; the match to TRBD1 covers 8 bases. As DNA, the CDR3 is TGTGCCAGCCTCGACAGGGGATATAGCAATCAGCCCCAGCATTTT. It yields the protein CASLDRGYSNQPQHF.